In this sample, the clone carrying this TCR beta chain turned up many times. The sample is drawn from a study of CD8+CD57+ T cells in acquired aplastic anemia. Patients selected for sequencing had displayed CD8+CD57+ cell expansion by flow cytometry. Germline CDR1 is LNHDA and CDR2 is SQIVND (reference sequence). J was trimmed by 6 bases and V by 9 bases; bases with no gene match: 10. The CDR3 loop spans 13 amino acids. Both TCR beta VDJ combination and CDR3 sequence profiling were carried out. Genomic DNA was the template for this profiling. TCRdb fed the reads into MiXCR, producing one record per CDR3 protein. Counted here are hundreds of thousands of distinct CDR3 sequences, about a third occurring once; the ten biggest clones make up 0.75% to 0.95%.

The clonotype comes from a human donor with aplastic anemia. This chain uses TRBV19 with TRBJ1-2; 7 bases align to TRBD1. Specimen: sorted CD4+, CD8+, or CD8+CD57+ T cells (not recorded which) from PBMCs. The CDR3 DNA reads TGTGCCAGACCAACACAGGGGCGGGATGGCTACACCTTC. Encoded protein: CARPTQGRDGYTF.